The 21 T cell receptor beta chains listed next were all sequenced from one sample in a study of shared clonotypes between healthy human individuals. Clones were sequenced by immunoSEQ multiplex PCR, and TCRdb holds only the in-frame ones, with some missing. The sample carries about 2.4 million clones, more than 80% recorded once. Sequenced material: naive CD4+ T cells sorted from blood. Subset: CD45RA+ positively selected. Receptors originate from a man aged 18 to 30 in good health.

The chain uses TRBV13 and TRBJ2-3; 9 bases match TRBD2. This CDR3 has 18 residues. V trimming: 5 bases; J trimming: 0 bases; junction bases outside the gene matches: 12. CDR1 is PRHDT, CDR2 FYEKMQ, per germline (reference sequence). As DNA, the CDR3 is TGTGCCAGCAGCAAGAAGACTAGCGGCAGCTCTAGCACAGATACGCAGTATTTT. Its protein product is CASSKKTSGSSSTDTQYF.

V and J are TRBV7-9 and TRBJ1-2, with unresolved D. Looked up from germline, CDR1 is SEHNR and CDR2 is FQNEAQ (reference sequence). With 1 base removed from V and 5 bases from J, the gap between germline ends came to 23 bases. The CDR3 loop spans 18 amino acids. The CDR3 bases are TGTGCCAGCAGCTTAGGGGCGTTGGGCCGGGAGATGTTATATGGCTACACCTTC. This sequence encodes CASSLGALGREMLYGYTF.

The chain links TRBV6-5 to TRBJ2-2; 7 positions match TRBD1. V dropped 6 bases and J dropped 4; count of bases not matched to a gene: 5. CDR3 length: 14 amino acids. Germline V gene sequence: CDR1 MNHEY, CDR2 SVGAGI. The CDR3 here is CASRTGQVTGELFF. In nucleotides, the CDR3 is TGTGCCAGCAGAACCGGACAGGTCACCGGGGAGCTGTTTTTT.

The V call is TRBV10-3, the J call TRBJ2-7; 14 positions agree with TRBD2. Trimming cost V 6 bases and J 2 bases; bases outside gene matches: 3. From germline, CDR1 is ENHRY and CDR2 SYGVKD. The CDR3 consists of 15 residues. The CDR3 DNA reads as TGTGCCATCAGGGGACTAGCGGGGGACACCTACGAGCAGTACTTC. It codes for CAIRGLAGDTYEQYF.

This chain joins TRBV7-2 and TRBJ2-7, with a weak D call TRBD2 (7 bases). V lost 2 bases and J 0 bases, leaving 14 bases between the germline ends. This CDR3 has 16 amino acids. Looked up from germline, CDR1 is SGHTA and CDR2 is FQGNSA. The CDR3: CASSLRGGVSSYEQYF. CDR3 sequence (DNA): TGTGCCAGCAGCTTAAGGGGGGGCGTGAGCTCCTACGAGCAGTACTTC.

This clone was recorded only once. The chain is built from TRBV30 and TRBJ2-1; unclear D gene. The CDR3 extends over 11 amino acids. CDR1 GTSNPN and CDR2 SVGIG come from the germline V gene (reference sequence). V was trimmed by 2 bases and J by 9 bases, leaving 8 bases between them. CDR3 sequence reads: CAWSISGEQFF. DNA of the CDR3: TGTGCCTGGAGTATTTCGGGTGAGCAGTTCTTC.

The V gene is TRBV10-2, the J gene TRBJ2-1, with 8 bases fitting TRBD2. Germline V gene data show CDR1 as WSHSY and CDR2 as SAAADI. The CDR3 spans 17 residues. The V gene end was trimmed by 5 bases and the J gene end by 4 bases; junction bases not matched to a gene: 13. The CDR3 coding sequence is TGCGCCAGCAGTCCTGGCCTCCGGGCGGGAGGATACAATGAGCAGTTCTTC. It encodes CASSPGLRAGGYNEQFF.

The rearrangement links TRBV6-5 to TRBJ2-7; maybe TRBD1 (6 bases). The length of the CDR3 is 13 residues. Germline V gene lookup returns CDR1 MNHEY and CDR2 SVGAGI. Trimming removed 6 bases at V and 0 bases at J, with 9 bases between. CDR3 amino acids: CASRGDISYEQYF. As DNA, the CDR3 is TGTGCCAGCAGGGGGGACATCTCCTACGAGCAGTACTTC.

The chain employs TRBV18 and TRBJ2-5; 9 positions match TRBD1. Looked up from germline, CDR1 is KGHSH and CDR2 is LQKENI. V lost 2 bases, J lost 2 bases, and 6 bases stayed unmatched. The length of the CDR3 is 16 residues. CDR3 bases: TGTGCCAGCTCACCATACAGGGGGCCTTCTCAAGAGACCCAGTACTTC. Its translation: CASSPYRGPSQETQYF.

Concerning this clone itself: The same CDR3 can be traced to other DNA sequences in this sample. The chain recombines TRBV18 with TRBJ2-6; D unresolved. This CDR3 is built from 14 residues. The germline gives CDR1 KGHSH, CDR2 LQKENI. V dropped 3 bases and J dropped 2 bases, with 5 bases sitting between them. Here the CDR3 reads CASSPPAGANVLTF. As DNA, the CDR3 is TGTGCCAGCTCACCTCCGGCTGGGGCCAACGTCCTGACTTTC.

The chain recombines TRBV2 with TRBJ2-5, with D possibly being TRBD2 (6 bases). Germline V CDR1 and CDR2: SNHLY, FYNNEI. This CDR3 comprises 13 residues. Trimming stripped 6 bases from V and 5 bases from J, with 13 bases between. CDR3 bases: TGTGCCAGCAGGTTCCGGGGGAGGGAGACCCAGTACTTC. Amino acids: CASRFRGRETQYF.

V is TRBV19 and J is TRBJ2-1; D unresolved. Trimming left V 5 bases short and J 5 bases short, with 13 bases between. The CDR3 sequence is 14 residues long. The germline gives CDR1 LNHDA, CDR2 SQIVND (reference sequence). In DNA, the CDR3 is TGTGCCAGTAGTCCGTTGACAAGCGACAATGAGCAGTTCTTC. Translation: CASSPLTSDNEQFF. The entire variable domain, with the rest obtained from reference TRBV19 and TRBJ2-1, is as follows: DGGITQSPKYLFRKEGQNVTLSCEQNLNHDAMYWYRQDPGQGLRLIYYSQIVNDFQKGDIAEGYSVSREKKESFPLTVTSAQKNPTAFYLCASSPLTSDNEQFFGPGTRLTVL.

CDR3 sequence reads: CASSVGQGLYTEAFF. The DNA of the CDR3 is TGTGCCAGTAGTGTGGGACAGGGCCTTTACACTGAAGCTTTCTTT. The chain uses TRBV19 and TRBJ1-1; 9 nucleotides match TRBD1. CDR1 and CDR2 from the germline V gene are LNHDA and SQIVND (reference sequence). Trimming took 5 bases from V and 3 from J; bases not matched to a gene: 7. This CDR3 spans 15 amino acids.

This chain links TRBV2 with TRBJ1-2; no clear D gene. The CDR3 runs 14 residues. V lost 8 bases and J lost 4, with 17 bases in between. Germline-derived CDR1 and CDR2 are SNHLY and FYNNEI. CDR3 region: CASAREASGYGYTF. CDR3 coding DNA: TGTGCCAGCGCCAGAGAAGCGTCGGGCTATGGCTACACCTTC.

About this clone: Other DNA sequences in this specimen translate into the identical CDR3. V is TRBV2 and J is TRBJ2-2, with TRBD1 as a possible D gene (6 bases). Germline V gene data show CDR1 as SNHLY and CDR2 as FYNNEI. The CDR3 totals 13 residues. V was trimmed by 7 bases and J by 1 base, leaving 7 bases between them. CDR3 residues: CASTGQNTGELFF. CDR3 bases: TGTGCCAGCACGGGACAGAACACCGGGGAGCTGTTTTTT.

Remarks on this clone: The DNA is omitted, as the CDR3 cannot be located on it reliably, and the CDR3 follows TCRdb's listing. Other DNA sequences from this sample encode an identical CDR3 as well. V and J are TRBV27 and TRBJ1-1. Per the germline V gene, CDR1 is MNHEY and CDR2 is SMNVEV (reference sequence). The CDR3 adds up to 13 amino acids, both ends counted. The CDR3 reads CASSFLENTEAFF.

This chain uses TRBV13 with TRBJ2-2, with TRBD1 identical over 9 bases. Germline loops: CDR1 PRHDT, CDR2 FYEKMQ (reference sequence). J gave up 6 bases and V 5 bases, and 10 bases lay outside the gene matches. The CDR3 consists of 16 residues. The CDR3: CASSKTGGLRSGELFF. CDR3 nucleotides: TGTGCCAGCAGCAAAACAGGGGGCTTGAGGTCCGGGGAGCTGTTTTTT.

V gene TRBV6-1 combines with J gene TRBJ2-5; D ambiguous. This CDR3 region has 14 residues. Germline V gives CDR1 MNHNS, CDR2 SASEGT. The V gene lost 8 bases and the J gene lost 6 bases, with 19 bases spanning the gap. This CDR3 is CASGPTVLIQTQYF. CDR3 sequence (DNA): TGTGCCAGCGGCCCAACGGTGCTCATTCAGACCCAGTACTTC.

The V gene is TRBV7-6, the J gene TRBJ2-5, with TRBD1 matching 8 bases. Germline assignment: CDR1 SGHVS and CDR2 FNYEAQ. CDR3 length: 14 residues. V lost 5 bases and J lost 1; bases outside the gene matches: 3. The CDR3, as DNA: TGTGCCAGCAGCCCGGACAGGGCCCAAGAGACCCAGTACTTC. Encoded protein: CASSPDRAQETQYF.

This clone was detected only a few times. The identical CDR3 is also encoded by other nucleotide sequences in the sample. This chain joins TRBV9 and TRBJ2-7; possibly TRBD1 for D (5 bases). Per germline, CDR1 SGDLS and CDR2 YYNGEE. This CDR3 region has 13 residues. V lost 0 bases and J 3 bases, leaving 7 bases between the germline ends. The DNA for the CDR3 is TGTGCCAGCAGCGTAGAGGGGAACTACGAGCAGTACTTC. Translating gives CASSVEGNYEQYF. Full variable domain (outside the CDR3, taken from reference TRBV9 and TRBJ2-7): DSGVTQTPKHLITATGQRVTLRCSPRSGDLSVYWYQQSLDQGLQFLIQYYNGEERAKGNILERFSAQQFPDLHSELNLSSLELGDSALYFCASSVEGNYEQYFGPGTRLTVT.

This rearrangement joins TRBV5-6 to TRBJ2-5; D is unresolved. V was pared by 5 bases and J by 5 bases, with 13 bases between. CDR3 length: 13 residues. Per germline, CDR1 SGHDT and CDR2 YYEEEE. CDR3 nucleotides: TGTGCCAGCAGACGTAGGACCTGGGAGACCCAGTACTTC. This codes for CASRRRTWETQYF.